Only a few counts were recorded for the clone carrying this T cell receptor (beta chain). This sample was included in a study of blood T cell repertoires in COVID-19. Study context: Both acute and convalescent COVID-19 samples were obtained from the United States, Italy and Spain. Nucleic acid was either cDNA or gDNA, and it came from T cells, B-cell-depleted T cells, or PBMCs.

In the original workflow: Reference gene primer amplification yielded estimated nucleated cell counts. The data were produced by immunoSEQ multiplex PCR, yet TCRdb's version contains in-frame clones alone and is incomplete. That table is the source of V, J and clone size, and D and trimming were worked out from the DNA. The sample lists approximately 250,000 clones; approximately 86% were seen once. J was trimmed by 6 bases and V by 1 base; bases with no gene match: 10. Germline CDR1 is SGHRS and CDR2 is YFSETQ. The CDR3 is 16 residues long. This receptor was obtained from a man aged 35-49 years with active or convalescent COVID-19. This chain links TRBV5-1 with TRBJ2-1; 7 nucleotides line up with TRBD2. Sequenced input: peripheral blood. The CDR3 DNA follows: TGCGCCAGCAGCTTGTCGTCGGCGGGAGTCAGCAATGAGCAGTTCTTC. Translated: CASSLSSAGVSNEQFF. The variable domain in full, with the rest retrieved from reference TRBV5-1 and TRBJ2-1, is KAGVTQTPRYLIKTRGQQVTLSCSPISGHRSVSWYQQTPGQGLQFLFEYFSETQRNKGNFPGRFSGRQFSNSRSEMNVSTLELGDSALYLCASSLSSAGVSNEQFFGPGTRLTVL.